The TCR beta chain described here comes from a study of blood T cell repertoires in COVID-19. The CDR3 sequence is 13 residues long. Per the germline V gene, CDR1 is SGDLS and CDR2 is YYNGEE. With V trimmed by 4 bases and J by 7 bases, 5 bases remained unmatched. Sequencing was performed with immunoSEQ multiplex PCR; in TCRdb, only in-frame clones are kept and a portion is missing. The data show about 200,000 clones, 89% seen once. Sequenced input: PBMCs or T cells enriched from blood (not recorded which). The clonotype comes from a woman in her 30s with acute COVID-19. The gene calls are TRBV9 and TRBJ2-7; 10 positions agree with TRBD1. The CDR3 DNA reads as TGTGCCAGCAGCACCCAGGGACAGGGGGAGCAGTACTTC. Translating gives CASSTQGQGEQYF.